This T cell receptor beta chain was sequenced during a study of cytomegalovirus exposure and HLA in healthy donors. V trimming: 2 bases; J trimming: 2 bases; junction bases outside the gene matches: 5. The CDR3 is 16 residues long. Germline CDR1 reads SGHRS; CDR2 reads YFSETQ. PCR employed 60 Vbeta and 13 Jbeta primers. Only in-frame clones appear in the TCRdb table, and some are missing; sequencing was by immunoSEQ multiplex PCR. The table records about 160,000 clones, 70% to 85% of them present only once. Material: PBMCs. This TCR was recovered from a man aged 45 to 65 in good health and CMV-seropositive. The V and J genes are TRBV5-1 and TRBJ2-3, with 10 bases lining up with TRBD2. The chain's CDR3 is CASSLGLADLTDTQYF. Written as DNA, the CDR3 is TGCGCCAGCAGCTTAGGACTAGCGGACCTCACAGATACGCAGTATTTT.